The sequence of this T cell receptor beta chain was determined in a study of early stage breast cancer tumors. Study-level points and caveats: Compared with adjacent normal breast, tumors showed 2.5 to 3-fold denser, more clonal T cells. Unsorted bulk genomic DNA sequencing lacked pairing and functional marker data.

To note about this clone: The antigen remains unidentified.

The CDR3 extends over 15 amino acids. Some clones are missing from TCRdb's copy, which holds only in-frame ones; the method was immunoSEQ multiplex PCR. The table records nearly 70,000 clones, 80% of them present only once. The genes are TRBV21-1 and TRBJ2-5. TRBV21-1 counts as a pseudogene. The clonotype was recovered from a person aged 40 to 49 with breast cancer. The sequencing input was blood. In DNA form, the CDR3 reads TGTGCCAGCAGCAAAGCGCGATGGGGGTGCGAGACCCAGTACTTC. This codes for CASSKARWGCETQYF.